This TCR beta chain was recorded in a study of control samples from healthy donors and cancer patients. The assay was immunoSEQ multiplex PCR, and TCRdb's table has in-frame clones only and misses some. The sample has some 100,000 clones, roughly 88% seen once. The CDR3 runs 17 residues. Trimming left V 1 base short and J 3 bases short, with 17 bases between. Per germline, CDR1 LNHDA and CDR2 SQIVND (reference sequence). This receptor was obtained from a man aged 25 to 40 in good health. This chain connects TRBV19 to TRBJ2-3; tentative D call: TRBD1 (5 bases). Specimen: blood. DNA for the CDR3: TGTGCCAGTAGTATAGTATTTGGACATCGGGCGACAGATACGCAGTATTTT. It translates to CASSIVFGHRATDTQYF.